This TCR beta chain was sequenced during a study of Ad26.COV2.S vaccination and SARS-CoV-2 variants. Study summary: Intramuscular Ad26.COV2.S doses were given once or twice, 56 days apart. Whole-study results and caveats: TCR breadth and depth analyses may have underestimated total T cell responses. Reported findings describe substantial breadth in spike-specific CD8+ and CD4+ T cell responses following vaccination.

Clones were read by immunoSEQ multiplex PCR, and TCRdb kept only the in-frame ones, dropping some. The sample records more than 350,000 clones, 75% to 95% being singletons. This clone was counted a few times. The target antigen is unknown. Germline CDR1 and CDR2: SGHDT and YYEEEE. CDR3 length: 16 residues. V was clipped by 0 bases and J by 4 bases, with 17 bases between them. Indicated treatment: roughly 20 received Ad26.COV2.S at low or high dose, single or two shots; a few received placebo; per-sample allocation not given. Specimens were obtained on day 63 following the first vaccine or placebo injection.

V gene TRBV5-6 combines with J gene TRBJ2-7, with D possibly being TRBD1 (7 bases). This clonotype was obtained from a person between 18 and 65 years old who received the Ad26.COV2.S COVID-19 vaccine or a placebo. The material sequenced was peripheral blood, taken in a trial of Ad26.COV2.S vaccine versus placebo. The CDR3 region is CASSLEQGGERYEQYF. CDR3 bases: TGTGCCAGCAGCTTGGAGCAGGGGGGCGAGAGGTACGAGCAGTACTTC. The full variable domain, its missing parts supplied by reference TRBV5-6 and TRBJ2-7, is DAGVTQSPTHLIKTRGQQVTLRCSPKSGHDTVSWYQQALGQGPQFIFQYYEEEERQRGNFPDRFSGHQFPNYSSELNVNALLLGDSALYLCASSLEQGGERYEQYFGPGTRLTVT.